These 22 T cell receptor beta chains were sequenced from one sample in a study of T cell responses to AZD1222 COVID-19 vaccine. Assay: immunoSEQ multiplex PCR; the TCRdb copy retains only in-frame clones and omits some. Altogether some 140,000 clones are present, around 89% being singletons, with the ten largest covering roughly 2.9%. The sequenced sample was peripheral blood, obtained on day 0 of AZD1222 vaccination. All receptors derive from an adult in good health.

The CDR3 bases are TGTGCCAGCAGTTACGGTGGGGGGGGTAACTATGGCTACACCTTC. It is translated as CASSYGGGGNYGYTF. This chain connects TRBV6-5 to TRBJ1-2; a weak D match, TRBD1 (5 bases). The CDR3 contains 15 residues. Deletions cut 2 bases from V and 1 base from J, with 11 bases between. The germline CDR1 and CDR2 sequences are MNHEY and SVGAGI.

The rearrangement links TRBV7-8 to TRBJ2-7; D uncertain. The CDR3 is 12 amino acids. Germline values: CDR1 SGHVS, CDR2 FQNEAQ. V dropped 2 bases and J dropped 4 bases, with 6 bases sitting between them. The CDR3 sequence: CASSLNTYEQYF. The CDR3, as DNA: TGTGCCAGCAGCTTAAACACTTACGAGCAGTACTTC. Full variable domain (missing parts from reference TRBV7-8 and TRBJ2-7): GAGVSQSPRYKVAKRGQDVALRCDPISGHVSLFWYQQALGQGPEFLTYFQNEAQLDKSGLPSDRFFAERPEGSVSTLKIQRTQQEDSAVYLCASSLNTYEQYFGPGTRLTVT.

The chain links TRBV27 to TRBJ1-3; 8 nucleotides agree with TRBD1. Germline loops: CDR1 MNHEY, CDR2 SMNVEV (reference sequence). The CDR3 runs to 14 residues. Trimming at V came to 4 bases and at J to 2 bases, leaving 1 base not matched to a gene. This CDR3 reads CASSSGGPGNTIYF. CDR3 in DNA: TGTGCCAGCAGTTCAGGGGGCCCTGGAAACACCATATATTTT.

The V call is TRBV7-2, the J call TRBJ2-7; 7 nucleotides match TRBD1. Losses at the gene ends were 1 base for V and 4 bases for J; bases not matched to a gene: 7. Germline lookup yields CDR1 SGHTA and CDR2 FQGNSA. This CDR3 has 15 residues. CDR3 sequence reads: CASSLGGTVNYEQYF. Here the CDR3 DNA reads TGTGCCAGCAGCTTAGGGGGGACAGTTAATTACGAGCAGTACTTC.

DNA for the CDR3: TGTGCCATCCAACGGGGCACGAACACCGGGGAGCTGTTTTTT. Translated: CAIQRGTNTGELFF. The chain has TRBV3-1 (or the pseudogene TRBV3-2) and TRBJ2-2; D could derive from TRBD1 or TRBD2 (5 bases each). Germline CDR1 is LGHDT and CDR2 is YNNKEL (reference sequence). The ends were cut back, 10 bases at V and 0 bases at J, with 12 bases in the middle. The CDR3 covers 14 residues.

This clone occurred once. The chain uses TRBV27 and TRBJ1-1; possible D gene TRBD1, 5 bases. The CDR3 extends over 15 amino acids. CDR1 is MNHEY and CDR2 is SMNVEV in the germline V gene (reference sequence). V was trimmed by 6 bases and J by 1 base, leaving 15 bases between them. Here the CDR3 reads CASSLMGPKNTEAFF. In DNA, the CDR3 is TGTGCCAGCAGCCTTATGGGGCCAAAGAACACTGAAGCTTTCTTT.

This clone showed up just once. The chain has TRBV10-3 and TRBJ1-5; D may be TRBD1 (5 bases). From germline, CDR1 is ENHRY and CDR2 SYGVKD. The CDR3 is 13 amino acids. The V end was cut by 4 bases, the J end by 7 bases, with 11 bases between. The CDR3: CAISGIQGQPQHF. CDR3 nucleotides: TGTGCCATCAGTGGCATCCAGGGACAGCCCCAGCATTTT.

This chain links TRBV15 with TRBJ2-7; 10 bases are a match to TRBD1. There are 14 residues in the CDR3. V gave up 1 base and J gave up 9 bases; unmatched junction bases: 6. CDR1 and CDR2 from the germline V gene are LNHNV and YYDKDF (reference sequence). CDR3 protein: CATSRVGQGYGQYF. CDR3 bases: TGTGCCACCAGCAGAGTGGGACAGGGGTATGGGCAGTACTTC.

V and J are TRBV11-2 and TRBJ2-2; 8 positions agree with TRBD2. The CDR3 spans 16 residues. Germline CDR1 and CDR2: SGHAT and FQNNGV. V shed 5 bases, J shed 4 bases, and the junction held 9 bases outside the gene matches. CDR3 sequence: CASSPRRGGVTGELFF. The DNA of the CDR3 is TGTGCCAGCAGCCCTCGCCGGGGGGGTGTCACCGGGGAGCTGTTTTTT.

The chain joins TRBV5-1 to TRBJ1-6; TRBD1 matches 11 bases. V was clipped by 0 bases and J by 10 bases; unmatched bases: 3. CDR1 and CDR2 from the germline V gene are SGHRS and YFSETQ. The CDR3 extends over 15 amino acids. The CDR3 DNA sequence: TGCGCCAGCAGCTTGGCGGGACAGGGGGACTCACCCCTCCACTTT. It codes for CASSLAGQGDSPLHF. The whole variable domain, remainder taken from reference TRBV5-1 and TRBJ1-6, is KAGVTQTPRYLIKTRGQQVTLSCSPISGHRSVSWYQQTPGQGLQFLFEYFSETQRNKGNFPGRFSGRQFSNSRSEMNVSTLELGDSALYLCASSLAGQGDSPLHFGNGTRLTVT.

This clone came up once. This chain uses TRBV27 with TRBJ1-3, with D maybe TRBD1 (5 bases). Between the trimmed V and J ends, which lost 5 bases and 4 bases, there was a span of 24 bases. This CDR3 comprises 18 residues. Germline V gene data show CDR1 as MNHEY and CDR2 as SMNVEV (reference sequence). The CDR3 sequence is CASSNRSSAGRLGNTIYF. Here the CDR3 DNA reads TGTGCCAGCAGTAACCGCTCGTCCGCAGGGCGTTTGGGAAACACCATATATTTT.

The genes are TRBV11-2 and TRBJ2-7; D gene unclear. The germline gives CDR1 SGHAT, CDR2 FQNNGV. Trimming removed 1 base at V and 2 bases at J, with 6 bases between. The CDR3 runs to 13 residues. CDR3: CASSLGPPYEQYF. CDR3 nucleotide sequence: TGTGCCAGCAGCTTAGGACCTCCCTACGAGCAGTACTTC.

This clone was picked up a small number of times. The chain uses TRBV3-1 (or the pseudogene TRBV3-2) and TRBJ1-2; D uncertain. The germline CDR1 and CDR2 sequences are LGHDT and YNNKEL (reference sequence). The CDR3 runs to 15 residues. Trimming took off 1 base at V and 7 bases at J, with 16 bases between the two ends. CDR3 loop: CASSQVGFTQAGYTF. DNA for the CDR3: TGTGCCAGCAGCCAAGTAGGCTTCACCCAAGCTGGCTACACCTTC.

The chain joins TRBV6-6 to TRBJ2-1, with D tentatively TRBD2 (7 bases). Looked up from germline, CDR1 is MNHNY and CDR2 is SVGAGI (reference sequence). The CDR3 is made up of 15 amino acids. Trimming pared 2 bases from V and 8 bases from J, leaving 16 bases between. CDR3 nucleotides: TGTGCCAGCAGTTACGCAGCGGGACACATGGATGAGCAGTTCTTC. As protein: CASSYAAGHMDEQFF.

The chain couples TRBV28 to TRBJ2-4; possibly TRBD2 for D (6 bases). Trimming left V 10 bases short and J 1 base short, with 26 bases between. The CDR3 has 18 residues. CDR1 MDHEN and CDR2 SYDVKM come from the germline V gene. The CDR3 sequence is CATPSWEKGEDAKNIQYF. CDR3 nucleotide sequence: TGTGCCACCCCAAGTTGGGAGAAAGGGGAGGATGCCAAAAACATTCAGTACTTC.

The genes are TRBV7-2 and TRBJ1-2, with D unclear. This CDR3 has 13 amino acids. Germline CDR1 and CDR2: SGHTA and FQGNSA. Trimming cost V 5 bases and J 8 bases, with 15 bases left between them. CDR3 nucleotides: TGTGCCAGCAGCCCAGCACGGTCCCTGGGCTACACCTTC. This sequence encodes CASSPARSLGYTF.

This chain uses TRBV2 with TRBJ1-6; no definite D call. With 4 bases removed from V and 7 bases from J, the gap between germline ends came to 11 bases. The CDR3 covers 14 residues. CDR1 and CDR2 (germline): SNHLY, FYNNEI. Here the CDR3 reads CASSVNRANSPLHF. CDR3 sequence (DNA): TGTGCCAGCAGTGTAAATAGGGCCAATTCACCCCTCCACTTT.

The chain links TRBV6-2 or TRBV6-3 to TRBJ2-1; no reliable D call. Germline V gene sequence: CDR1 MNHEY, CDR2 SVGEGT. V lost 6 bases and J 7 bases, leaving 10 bases between the germline ends. This CDR3 spans 12 amino acids. CDR3 sequence: CASSLADNEQFF. The CDR3, as DNA: TGTGCCAGCAGCCTCGCCGATAATGAGCAGTTCTTC.

The gene calls are TRBV5-1 and TRBJ2-2, with 8 bases identical to TRBD1. Germline lookup yields CDR1 SGHRS and CDR2 YFSETQ. The V segment lost 4 bases and the J segment 3 bases; nucleotides outside the gene matches: 5. CDR3 length: 15 residues. The DNA of the CDR3 is TGCGCCAGCAGCAGGGACAGGTGGGACACCGGGGAGCTGTTTTTT. This gives the protein CASSRDRWDTGELFF.

This chain uses TRBV6-5 with TRBJ1-2; no definite D call. Trimming removed 4 bases from V and 8 bases from J, with 17 bases in between. Germline lookup yields CDR1 MNHEY and CDR2 SVGAGI. The CDR3 extends over 14 amino acids. This CDR3 is CASSLRETLGGYTF. CDR3 bases: TGTGCCAGCAGTTTAAGGGAGACCCTGGGAGGCTACACCTTC.

The rearrangement uses TRBV11-2 and TRBJ1-6; D unclear. V dropped 0 bases and J dropped 9 bases, with 6 bases sitting between them. The CDR3 spans 13 residues. Germline V gene data show CDR1 as SGHAT and CDR2 as FQNNGV. Here the CDR3 DNA reads TGTGCCAGCAGCTTAGATCCGTTTTCACCCCTCCACTTT. It yields the protein CASSLDPFSPLHF.

This clone was found a few times. The chain carries TRBV4-1 and TRBJ2-5; TRBD2 agrees at 8 bases. The CDR3 consists of 15 residues. Trimming removed 0 bases from V and 5 bases from J; junction bases left unmatched: 5. CDR1 and CDR2 (germline): MGHRA, YSYEKL. Here the CDR3 DNA reads TGCGCCAGCAGCCAAGAGACGGGGGGGCTGGAGACCCAGTACTTC. Amino acid sequence: CASSQETGGLETQYF.